These 26 T cell receptor beta chains were all obtained from the same sample, sequenced in a study of T-cell reconstitution after alpha-beta-depleted transplantation in children. TCRbeta library construction was performed incorporating unique molecular identifiers. Each CDR3 protein gets one entry after TCRdb re-called the PCR reads with MiXCR. The repertoire holds 500,000 to 600,000 distinct CDR3 sequences, with about a quarter as singletons. The sequencing used PBMCs, collected before TCRalphabeta/CD19-depleted stem cell transplant. These receptors were taken from a boy less than two years old with Wiskott-Aldrich syndrome, due to receive a stem cell transplant.

This clonotype was seen a few times. V gene TRBV6-1 combines with J gene TRBJ2-4; 9 bases line up with TRBD2. The J segment lost 6 bases and the V segment lost 8 bases, leaving 5 bases of the junction unmatched. CDR1 is MNHNS and CDR2 is SASEGT in the germline V gene. The CDR3 is 13 amino acids. The CDR3 DNA reads as TGTGCCAGCTCGGCGGGAGGGGTAAACATTCAGTACTTC. Protein: CASSAGGVNIQYF.

The chain combines TRBV29-1 with TRBJ1-1; no clear D. From germline, CDR1 is SQVTM and CDR2 ANQGSEA. The CDR3 is 14 residues long. The V and J ends lost 3 bases and 0 bases respectively, with 11 bases between them. The CDR3 DNA follows: TGCAGCGTTGAGGGCCGTGACTTGAACACTGAAGCTTTCTTT. It is translated as CSVEGRDLNTEAFF.

A single count supports this clonotype. The V and J genes are TRBV5-1 and TRBJ2-7, with D perhaps given as TRBD1 or TRBD2 (5 bases each). The CDR3 totals 15 residues. V was trimmed by 3 bases and J by 9 bases, leaving 22 bases between them. Looked up from germline, CDR1 is SGHRS and CDR2 is YFSETQ. CDR3: CASSSFGASEKGQYF. The DNA for the CDR3 is TGCGCCAGCAGCTCATTCGGGGCCTCAGAAAAGGGGCAGTACTTC.

The chain uses TRBV6-7 and TRBJ2-7; 9 nucleotides align to TRBD1. TRBV6-7 is an open reading frame whose function is uncertain. The V segment lost 7 bases and the J segment 3 bases; nucleotides outside the gene matches: 13. This CDR3 is built from 16 residues. CDR3 sequence (DNA): TGTGCCAGCACTGTGGTCGGACAGGGGAAATTCTACGAGCAGTACTTC. Translating gives CASTVVGQGKFYEQYF.

This clonotype was recorded many times. The CDR3 region is CASSNSYEQYF. CDR3 nucleotides: TGCGCCAGCAGCAACTCCTACGAGCAGTACTTC. The chain joins TRBV5-1 to TRBJ2-7; no clear D gene. The CDR3 loop spans 11 amino acids. Germline V gene sequence: CDR1 SGHRS, CDR2 YFSETQ. The ends were cut back, 4 bases at V and 0 bases at J, with 2 bases in the middle.

The gene calls are TRBV20-1 and TRBJ2-1, with 12 nucleotides matching TRBD2. This CDR3 has 16 amino acids. V lost 0 bases, J lost 9 bases, and 9 bases stayed unmatched. Germline values: CDR1 DFQATT, CDR2 SNEGSKA (reference sequence). CDR3 region: CSARDFTSGRSTEQFF. For the CDR3, the DNA is TGCAGTGCTAGAGATTTTACTAGCGGGAGGTCTACTGAGCAGTTCTTC.

V is TRBV5-1 and J is TRBJ1-1; weak D call: TRBD1 (5 bases). Between the trimmed V and J ends, which lost 5 bases and 1 base, there was a span of 18 bases. Per the germline V gene, CDR1 is SGHRS and CDR2 is YFSETQ. The CDR3 has 16 amino acids. The CDR3 protein is CASRLGLAEPNTEAFF. CDR3 sequence (DNA): TGCGCCAGCAGGCTGGGACTTGCCGAACCGAACACTGAAGCTTTCTTT.

This clonotype was picked up many times. The rearrangement links TRBV4-2 to TRBJ2-5; TRBD2 aligns across 8 bases. Germline-derived CDR1 and CDR2 are LGHNA and YNFKEQ. The CDR3 sequence is 15 residues long. V trimming: 0 bases; J trimming: 0 bases; junction bases outside the gene matches: 0. The DNA of the CDR3 is TGTGCCAGCAGCCAAGAGACTAGCGACCAAGAGACCCAGTACTTC. This translates into CASSQETSDQETQYF.

The chain carries TRBV20-1 and TRBJ1-2; D may be TRBD1 (6 bases). The CDR3 is 15 residues long. Germline CDR1 DFQATT, CDR2 SNEGSKA (reference sequence). The V gene lost 6 bases and the J gene lost 0 bases, with 17 bases spanning the gap. CDR3: CSAAAGVPSNYGYTF. The CDR3 nucleotides read TGCAGTGCGGCAGCAGGGGTTCCATCTAACTATGGCTACACCTTC.

The V call is TRBV11-2, the J call TRBJ2-4, with D perhaps given as TRBD1 or TRBD2 (6 bases each). The CDR3 extends over 16 amino acids. The germline V gene has CDR1 SGHAT and CDR2 FQNNGV. V lost 5 bases, J lost 0 bases, and 14 bases lay in between. This CDR3 reads CASSVRDTIAKNIQYF. The CDR3 nucleotides are TGTGCCAGCAGCGTGCGGGACACCATAGCCAAAAACATTCAGTACTTC.

Only a few counts were recorded for this clonotype. The chain carries TRBV20-1 and TRBJ1-5; TRBD1 might be the D (5 bases). CDR1 DFQATT and CDR2 SNEGSKA come from the germline V gene (reference sequence). The V end lost 1 base, the J end lost 5 bases, and 9 bases lay between the germline ends. CDR3 length: 13 amino acids. CDR3 in amino acids: CSARGDGDQPQHF. CDR3 DNA: TGCAGTGCTAGAGGGGACGGCGATCAGCCCCAGCATTTT.

The chain combines TRBV6-5 with TRBJ1-3; a weak D match, TRBD1 (5 bases). Germline CDR1 is MNHEY and CDR2 is SVGAGI. This CDR3 comprises 13 residues. The V and J ends lost 4 bases and 4 bases respectively, with 8 bases between them. CDR3 coding DNA: TGTGCCAGCAGTTCAGGGTTAGGAAACACCATATATTTT. It translates to CASSSGLGNTIYF.

The chain joins TRBV5-6 to TRBJ2-1, with 9 bases lining up with TRBD1. Germline V gene data show CDR1 as SGHDT and CDR2 as YYEEEE. V shed 1 base and J 3 bases; nucleotides not matched to a gene: 8. This CDR3 has 17 residues. The CDR3 nucleotides read TGTGCCAGCAGCTTGCTTTCCGGGACAGGGATCTACAATGAGCAGTTCTTC. This translates into CASSLLSGTGIYNEQFF.

This clonotype was counted a few times. This rearrangement joins TRBV9 to TRBJ2-6; the D is unclear. CDR1 is SGDLS and CDR2 is YYNGEE in the germline V gene. The CDR3 loop spans 15 amino acids. V dropped 2 bases and J dropped 0 bases, with 6 bases sitting between them. The CDR3 protein is CASSVKASGANVLTF. CDR3 in DNA: TGTGCCAGCAGCGTGAAGGCCTCTGGGGCCAACGTCCTGACTTTC.

The rearrangement links TRBV7-9 to TRBJ2-1, with 8 bases matching TRBD1. Losses at the gene ends were 2 bases for V and 7 bases for J; bases not matched to a gene: 10. The length of the CDR3 is 16 residues. Germline V gene lookup returns CDR1 SEHNR and CDR2 FQNEAQ (reference sequence). This CDR3 reads CASSLYQGAIGNEQFF. The CDR3 DNA sequence: TGTGCCAGCAGCTTATATCAGGGGGCTATTGGGAATGAGCAGTTCTTC.

The sample holds a few counts of this clonotype. The rearrangement uses TRBV7-2 and TRBJ2-7; 12 nucleotides match TRBD2. This CDR3 contains 15 residues. Germline V gene data show CDR1 as SGHTA and CDR2 as FQGNSA. The V gene end was trimmed by 5 bases and the J gene end by 7 bases; junction bases not matched to a gene: 9. The CDR3 is CASSERLAGAGEQYF. CDR3 in DNA: TGTGCCAGCAGCGAACGACTAGCGGGAGCAGGGGAGCAGTACTTC.

This clonotype has just a few counts. This chain joins TRBV5-1 and TRBJ2-1, with 13 positions matching TRBD2. The germline V gene has CDR1 SGHRS and CDR2 YFSETQ. Trimming at V came to 1 base and at J to 7 bases, leaving 5 bases not matched to a gene. The CDR3 runs 16 residues. The CDR3 DNA reads TGCGCCAGCAGCTTGACCGGGACTAGCGGGATAAATGAGCAGTTCTTC. Residues: CASSLTGTSGINEQFF.

The J gene is TRBJ2-1, the V gene TRBV12-3 or TRBV12-4; TRBD2 matches at 11 bases. The J segment lost 7 bases and the V segment lost 3 bases, leaving 8 bases of the junction unmatched. The CDR3 is 16 amino acids. The CDR3 region has the DNA TGTGCCAGCAGTTTCGTAGCGGGAGGGCTGGGGAATGAGCAGTTCTTC. Its translation is CASSFVAGGLGNEQFF.

The chain carries TRBV24-1 and TRBJ2-3; D tentatively fits TRBD1 or TRBD2 (6 bases each). Germline CDR1 reads KGHDR; CDR2 reads SFDVKD. The CDR3 contains 17 residues. The V end lost 4 bases, the J end lost 0 bases, and 16 bases lay between the germline ends. The DNA for the CDR3 is TGTGCCACCAGTGACCGCGGGGACACCCAAAGCACAGATACGCAGTATTTT. Its translation: CATSDRGDTQSTDTQYF.

The chain couples TRBV5-4 to TRBJ2-3; 7 bases match TRBD1. This CDR3 is 14 amino acids long. Germline V CDR1 and CDR2: SGHNT, YYREEE (reference sequence). Unmatched junction bases numbered 7, after V lost 4 bases and J lost 5 bases. CDR3 sequence: CASSGGQPRDTQYF. The CDR3 DNA reads TGTGCCAGCAGCGGGGGACAGCCCCGAGATACGCAGTATTTT.

This clonotype showed up just a few times. V and J are TRBV5-1 and TRBJ2-1; 10 positions match TRBD2. The germline gives CDR1 SGHRS, CDR2 YFSETQ. J was trimmed by 6 bases and V by 0 bases; bases with no gene match: 9. This CDR3 region has 17 residues. In DNA, the CDR3 is TGCGCCAGCAGCTTGGCCTTTACTAGCGGGATAGGCAATGAGCAGTTCTTC. It yields the protein CASSLAFTSGIGNEQFF.

The chain recombines TRBV20-1 with TRBJ1-1; perhaps TRBD1 as D (6 bases). Trimming cost V 6 bases and J 9 bases, with 23 bases left between them. This CDR3 is built from 14 residues. In germline, CDR1 is DFQATT, CDR2 SNEGSKA (reference sequence). The CDR3 loop is CSAVIRDRRLQAFF. The DNA for the CDR3 is TGCAGTGCCGTCATCCGTGACAGGCGTCTCCAAGCTTTCTTT.

This clonotype was seen a handful of times. The chain employs TRBV7-9 and TRBJ2-3, with 11 bases that match TRBD2. Germline values: CDR1 SEHNR, CDR2 FQNEAQ (reference sequence). The CDR3 loop spans 14 amino acids. Trimming removed 6 bases from V and 4 bases from J; junction bases left unmatched: 3. The CDR3 is CASRLAGVADTQYF. The CDR3 nucleotides read TGTGCCAGCAGACTAGCGGGAGTAGCAGATACGCAGTATTTT. Combining the CDR3 with reference TRBV7-9 and TRBJ2-3 gives the whole variable domain DTGVSQNPRHKITKRGQNVTFRCDPISEHNRLYWYRQTLGQGPEFLTYFQNEAQLEKSRLLSDRFSAERPKGSFSTLEIQRTEQGDSAMYLCASRLAGVADTQYFGPGTRLTVL.

This clonotype has a handful of counts. V gene TRBV20-1 combines with J gene TRBJ1-1; 7 bases are shared with TRBD1. The CDR3 sequence is 14 residues long. After removal of 2 bases from V and 6 bases from J, the junction contained 9 bases not matched to a gene. Germline CDR1 and CDR2: DFQATT and SNEGSKA (reference sequence). CDR3 in amino acids: CSARRYRGDAEAFF. The CDR3 DNA sequence: TGCAGTGCTAGACGGTACAGGGGCGACGCTGAAGCTTTCTTT.

This clonotype has only a few counts. This sequence joins TRBV20-1 and TRBJ2-1, with TRBD1 matching over 10 bases. The CDR3 contains 14 residues. J lost 6 bases, V lost 8 bases, and 10 bases had no gene match. Germline lookup yields CDR1 DFQATT and CDR2 SNEGSKA (reference sequence). CDR3 DNA: TGCAGTACCAACAATCGACAGGGGGCCAATGAGCAGTTCTTC. It translates to CSTNNRQGANEQFF.

Note on this clonotype: A read error is possible here, since a much larger clone lies one base away. The chain is built from TRBV5-1 and TRBJ1-5; 7 bases match TRBD1. Germline V gene data show CDR1 as SGHRS and CDR2 as YFSETQ. V lost 0 bases, J lost 6 bases, and 3 bases stayed unmatched. The CDR3 runs to 14 residues. The CDR3 DNA is TGCGCCAGCAGCTTGGGACAGGGAGTTCAGCCCCAGCATTTT. Its translation is CASSLGQGVQPQHF.